These 20 T cell receptor beta chains share one sample of origin, sequenced in a study of vaccination and CD4 T cells after COVID-19 (dated by TCRdb to the early 2020s). What these receptors recognize is not known. Libraries were made using PCR. These reads were obtained on an Illumina iSeq 100. At the Johns Hopkins FTIC core, DNA from the cultured CD4+ T cells underwent TCR sequencing with the Oncomine TCR Beta short-read assay. The public reads were run again by TCRdb, first through fastp at Q25 and then through MiXCR, and only productive beta chains were kept. Entries that share a CDR3 protein sequence are merged under the most common genes and DNA. The sample yields under 7,000 distinct CDR3 sequences; less than 35% were counted once. The biggest ten clones account for 11% of the sample. Interpreted using the paper, the treatment or condition label stands for: approximately nine-day PBMC culture with coronavirus spike peptide pools or control peptides (ViraFEST assay).

Material: CD4+ T cells from blood, cultured in vitro, obtained after SARS-CoV-2 vaccination. All receptors come from a human donor who had recovered from COVID-19.

This clonotype occurred a few times. This chain uses TRBV7-9 with TRBJ2-3, with 9 bases lining up with TRBD1. In germline, CDR1 is SEHNR, CDR2 FQNEAQ (reference sequence). The CDR3 runs to 16 residues. J gave up 0 bases and V 5 bases, and 6 bases lay outside the gene matches. The CDR3 nucleotides are TGTGCCAGCAGCCGGGAACAGGGGGCAAGCACAGATACGCAGTATTTT. This encodes CASSREQGASTDTQYF.

This chain links TRBV7-3 with TRBJ2-1; maybe TRBD2 (5 bases). The length of the CDR3 is 13 residues. Germline V CDR1 and CDR2: SGHTA, FQGTGA. V lost 5 bases, J lost 9 bases, and 14 bases lay in between. Here the CDR3 reads CASSPGVRGEQFF. The CDR3 DNA reads TGTGCCAGCAGCCCCGGGGTTAGAGGTGAGCAGTTCTTC.

The chain employs TRBV28 and TRBJ1-5, with 12 bases lining up with TRBD1. V trimming: 8 bases; J trimming: 2 bases; junction bases outside the gene matches: 4. Looked up from germline, CDR1 is MDHEN and CDR2 is SYDVKM. The CDR3 covers 15 residues. In DNA, the CDR3 is TGTGCCAGCGGGACAGGGGGCTTAGGCAATCAGCCCCAGCATTTT. This gives the protein CASGTGGLGNQPQHF.

This clonotype is labeled as medium-sized. The genes are TRBV7-2 and TRBJ1-6; a possible D gene is TRBD1 (6 bases). V was cut by 5 bases and J by 9 bases, with 17 bases left in between. Germline assignment: CDR1 SGHTA and CDR2 FQGNSA. This CDR3 has 15 amino acids. In DNA, the CDR3 is TGTGCCAGCAGCGGATACGGGGGGCTGAGTTCACCCCTCCACTTT. Its translation: CASSGYGGLSSPLHF.

This clonotype has a handful of counts. This CDR3 is CASNDRVGYEQYF. The CDR3 DNA sequence: TGTGCCAGCAATGACAGGGTAGGGTACGAGCAGTACTTC. The chain carries TRBV7-2 and TRBJ2-7; 7 bases agree with TRBD1. The CDR3 is 13 amino acids. Germline V gene sequence: CDR1 SGHTA, CDR2 FQGNSA. Losses at the gene ends were 7 bases for V and 4 bases for J; bases not matched to a gene: 7.

This clonotype was found a few times. The chain is built from TRBV20-1 and TRBJ2-7; 7 nucleotides line up with TRBD2. The trim removed 6 bases at V and 4 bases at J, leaving 9 bases unmatched. In germline, CDR1 is DFQATT, CDR2 SNEGSKA (reference sequence). This CDR3 spans 13 amino acids. CDR3 residues: CSAPRSGKYEQYF. CDR3 nucleotides: TGCAGTGCCCCCCGGAGCGGGAAGTACGAGCAGTACTTC.

Only a few counts were recorded for this clonotype. The chain links TRBV7-8 to TRBJ2-3, with TRBD2 identical over 8 bases. The CDR3 is 14 residues long. V shed 5 bases and J 2 bases; nucleotides not matched to a gene: 3. CDR1 is SGHVS, CDR2 FQNEAQ, per germline. CDR3 in amino acids: CASSPTSATDTQYF. DNA for the CDR3: TGTGCCAGCAGCCCGACTAGCGCCACAGATACGCAGTATTTT.

In this sample, this clonotype turned up a few times. The chain couples TRBV4-3 to TRBJ2-7; 11 nucleotides align to TRBD1. Germline CDR1 and CDR2: LGHNA and YSLEER. The CDR3 has 15 residues. After removal of 4 bases from V and 6 bases from J, the junction contained 8 bases not matched to a gene. CDR3 in DNA: TGCGCCAGCAGCCTCGGCGTCGGGACAGGGGGCGAGCAGTACTTC. Translated, it gives CASSLGVGTGGEQYF.

The table lists this clonotype with a few counts. V usage is TRBV20-1 and J usage is TRBJ2-5; possibly TRBD1 for D (9 bases). The CDR3 length is 14 residues. Germline-derived CDR1 and CDR2 are DFQATT and SNEGSKA (reference sequence). Trimming pared 6 bases from V and 6 bases from J, leaving 20 bases between. In DNA form, the CDR3 reads TGCAGTGCCGGGGGGGACAGGGAGGCGAAGACCCAGTACTTC. As protein: CSAGGDREAKTQYF.

This clonotype was detected only a few times. V and J are TRBV6-4 and TRBJ2-1; 9 nucleotides agree with TRBD2. The CDR3 runs to 14 residues. Germline trimming cut 6 bases from V and 8 bases from J; bases unmatched to any gene: 8. Germline CDR1 and CDR2: MRHNA and SNTAGT. DNA for the CDR3: TGTGCCAGCAGGCCTAGCGGGATAGGCGATGAGCAGTTCTTC. As protein: CASRPSGIGDEQFF.

This clonotype was counted only a few times. The V and J genes are TRBV19 and TRBJ2-7; 7 bases map to TRBD2. The V and J ends lost 5 bases and 4 bases, in that order; junction bases with no gene match: 8. The CDR3 is made up of 14 amino acids. Per germline, CDR1 LNHDA and CDR2 SQIVND (reference sequence). CDR3 protein: CASSAGTTAYEQYF. The CDR3 DNA follows: TGTGCCAGTAGTGCCGGGACTACTGCGTACGAGCAGTACTTC.

The chain employs TRBV24-1 and TRBJ2-5, with D uncertain. The CDR3 consists of 13 residues. Trimming shortened V by 6 bases and J by 2 bases, and 9 bases separated the two germline ends. The germline V gene encodes CDR1 KGHDR and CDR2 SFDVKD. The CDR3 coding sequence is TGTGCCACCAGTCGTGGAGCACAAGAGACCCAGTACTTC. This sequence encodes CATSRGAQETQYF.

The V and J genes are TRBV15 and TRBJ2-3; 9 nucleotides match TRBD1. With 4 bases clipped from V and 5 bases from J, the junction kept 10 bases outside the gene matches. Germline V gives CDR1 LNHNV, CDR2 YYDKDF (reference sequence). This CDR3 has 16 amino acids. Written as DNA, the CDR3 is TGTGCCACCAGCAAAGACCGGACAGGGGTAAGAGATACGCAGTATTTT. Translation gives CATSKDRTGVRDTQYF.

This clonotype was counted between two and nine times. The chain uses TRBV6-1 and TRBJ2-1; 11 nucleotides line up with TRBD2. The CDR3 loop spans 17 amino acids. The germline V gene encodes CDR1 MNHNS and CDR2 SASEGT. The trim removed 10 bases at V and 7 bases at J, leaving 18 bases unmatched. In DNA form, the CDR3 reads TGTGCCACTCGATATTGGCCCGTGACTAGCGGGAAGAATGAGCAGTTCTTC. Translation: CATRYWPVTSGKNEQFF.

By sample share, this clonotype is large. V and J are TRBV27 and TRBJ1-2, with a tentative D call TRBD1 (6 bases). CDR3 size: 13 residues. CDR1 is MNHEY, CDR2 SMNVEV, per germline (reference sequence). V was clipped by 3 bases and J by 7 bases, with 12 bases between them. The CDR3: CASSFRGAGGYTF. The CDR3 DNA is TGTGCCAGCAGTTTCCGGGGGGCAGGTGGCTACACCTTC.

This clonotype was counted only a few times. CDR3 protein: CASSPGPNNEQFF. In DNA form, the CDR3 reads TGTGCCAGCAGCCCGGGACCGAACAATGAGCAGTTCTTC. J is TRBJ2-1 and V is TRBV7-2; either TRBD1 or TRBD2 may fit D (5 bases each). The V gene lost 5 bases and the J gene lost 5 bases, with 10 bases spanning the gap. The CDR3 totals 13 residues. The germline gives CDR1 SGHTA, CDR2 FQGNSA.

The V call is TRBV7-3, the J call TRBJ2-3; D is ambiguous. Germline-derived CDR1 and CDR2 are SGHTA and FQGTGA. This CDR3 region has 15 residues. With 1 base removed from V and 12 bases from J, the gap between germline ends came to 20 bases. The CDR3 sequence: CASSLNSQDVVAQYF. CDR3 DNA: TGTGCCAGCAGCTTAAACTCCCAGGACGTGGTGGCTCAGTATTTT.

This clonotype was detected only a few times. V is TRBV19 and J is TRBJ2-1; 8 bases are a match to TRBD2. The V and J ends lost 3 bases and 3 bases, in that order; junction bases with no gene match: 10. Germline V gene data show CDR1 as LNHDA and CDR2 as SQIVND (reference sequence). The length of the CDR3 is 17 residues. The CDR3 protein is CASSIGQGAGDYNEQFF. Here the CDR3 DNA reads TGTGCCAGTAGTATCGGGCAGGGAGCGGGAGACTACAATGAGCAGTTCTTC.

This clonotype was seen only a few times. The chain employs TRBV6-5 and TRBJ2-1, with TRBD2 matching over 9 bases. The CDR3 consists of 16 residues. J lost 5 bases, V lost 1 base, and 6 bases had no gene match. The germline CDR1 and CDR2 sequences are MNHEY and SVGAGI. CDR3 DNA: TGTGCCAGCAGTTACTTCGTCGCGGGAGGGGACAATGAGCAGTTCTTC. It encodes CASSYFVAGGDNEQFF.

This clonotype is classed as medium-sized (0.01 to 0.1%). This chain uses TRBV20-1 with TRBJ2-1; D not certain. The germline gives CDR1 DFQATT, CDR2 SNEGSKA (reference sequence). This CDR3 has 15 residues. Trimming stripped 3 bases from V and 2 bases from J, with 14 bases between. As DNA, the CDR3 is TGCAGTGCTAGGGCCCCGCAGCGCGCCTACAATGAGCAGTTCTTC. This gives the protein CSARAPQRAYNEQFF.